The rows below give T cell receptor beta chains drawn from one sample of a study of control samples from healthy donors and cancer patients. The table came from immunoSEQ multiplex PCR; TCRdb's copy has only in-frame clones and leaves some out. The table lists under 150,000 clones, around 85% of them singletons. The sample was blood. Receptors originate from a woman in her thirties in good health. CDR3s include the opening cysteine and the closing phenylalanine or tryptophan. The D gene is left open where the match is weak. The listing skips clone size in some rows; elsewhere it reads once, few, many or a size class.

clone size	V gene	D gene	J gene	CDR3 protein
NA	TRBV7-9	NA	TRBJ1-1	CASSLAGWATEAFF
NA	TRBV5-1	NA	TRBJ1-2	CASSLGDGYGYTF
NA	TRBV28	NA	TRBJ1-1	CASSLSPGFTEAFF
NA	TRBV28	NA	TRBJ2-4	CASSRHRDPLGDIQYF
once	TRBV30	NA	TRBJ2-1	CAWTRRGNNEQFF
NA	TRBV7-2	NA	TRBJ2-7	CASSLPGGASYEQYF
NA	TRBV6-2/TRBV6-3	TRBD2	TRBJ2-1	CASSYPAGSSGSPYNEQFF
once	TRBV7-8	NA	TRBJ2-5	CASSSGPSAMETQYF
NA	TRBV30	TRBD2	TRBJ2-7	CAWSVHGTSGSYEQYF
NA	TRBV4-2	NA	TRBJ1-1	CASSRQGLNTEAFF
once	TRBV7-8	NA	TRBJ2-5	CASSRQGLLSGETQYF
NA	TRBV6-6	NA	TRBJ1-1	CASLDGGRAFF
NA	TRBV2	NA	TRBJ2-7	CASSEEFGGAAAFYEQYF
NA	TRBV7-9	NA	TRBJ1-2	CASSLDGYGYTF
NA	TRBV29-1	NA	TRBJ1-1	CSAGAGHTNTEAFF
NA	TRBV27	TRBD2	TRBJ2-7	CASSSLLQRGSYEQYF
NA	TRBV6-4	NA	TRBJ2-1	CASSDTGYNEQFF
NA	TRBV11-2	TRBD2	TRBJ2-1	CASSILAGSSYNEQFF
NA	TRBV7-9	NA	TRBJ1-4	CASSLGQDEKLFF
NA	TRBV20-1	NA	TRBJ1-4	CSAKGNEKLFF
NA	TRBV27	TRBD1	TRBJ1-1	CASKFAGGTEAFF
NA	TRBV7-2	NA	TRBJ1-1	CASSFGTEAFF
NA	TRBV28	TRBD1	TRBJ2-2	CASRRTGNTGELFF
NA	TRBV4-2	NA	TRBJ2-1	CASSHTDSHEQFF
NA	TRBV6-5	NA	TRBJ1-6	CASSYDQNSPLHF
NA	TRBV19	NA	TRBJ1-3	CASILRGGSSGNTIYF
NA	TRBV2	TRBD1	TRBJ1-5	CASRRGTGFGQPQHF
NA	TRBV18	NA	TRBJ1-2	CASSPTGNYGYTF